The text below deals with one T cell receptor beta chain. Original methodology: Reference gene primer amplification in the assay estimated nucleated cell counts. TCRdb keeps only in-frame clones here, not all; method: immunoSEQ multiplex PCR. The DNA gave D and trimming, while V, J and clone size come from that table. This table has 200,000 to 300,000 clones, more than 75% appearing once. The sample originates from a study of blood T cell repertoires in COVID-19. For the study at large: T cells, B-cell-depleted T cells, or PBMCs supplied cDNA or gDNA.

The source of this sequence is a young woman who had recovered from COVID-19. The sequenced sample consisted of peripheral blood.

CDR3 coding DNA: TGTGCCAGCAGCGTATCCCCCTCCAGGGTGGAATCACCCCTCCACTTT. Its protein is CASSVSPSRVESPLHF. This chain links TRBV9 with TRBJ1-6, with D maybe TRBD1 (5 bases). This CDR3 is 16 amino acids long. CDR1 and CDR2 from the germline V gene are SGDLS and YYNGEE. Trimming removed 1 base from V and 10 bases from J, with 18 bases in between.